The T cell receptor beta chain described here comes from a study of blood T cell repertoires in COVID-19. There are 15 residues in the CDR3. Germline-derived CDR1 and CDR2 are SEHNR and FQNEAQ (reference sequence). J lost 4 bases, V lost 4 bases, and 5 bases had no gene match. The repertoire was sequenced with immunoSEQ multiplex PCR; TCRdb's copy has only in-frame clones and lacks some. The sample carries under 250,000 clones, roughly 84% recorded once. The chain carries TRBV7-9 and TRBJ1-2; 11 positions agree with TRBD1. The receptor's source is a woman aged 55-69 years with acute or convalescent COVID-19. Input material: peripheral blood. The CDR3 DNA reads TGTGCCAGCAGCTCGGGACAGGGGGGCTTCTATGGCTACACCTTC. This sequence encodes CASSSGQGGFYGYTF.